This T cell receptor beta chain was captured by sequencing in a study of blood T cell repertoires in COVID-19. Original processing notes: Estimated nucleated cell counts came from reference gene primer amplification. The repertoire was sequenced with immunoSEQ multiplex PCR; TCRdb's copy has only in-frame clones and lacks some. V, J and clone size reflect that table, while D and trimming were determined from the DNA. The data hold around 190,000 clones, with roughly 84% observed a single time. From germline, CDR1 is MDHEN and CDR2 SYDVKM. The CDR3 length is 16 residues. The ends were cut back, 4 bases at V and 3 bases at J, with 18 bases in the middle.

The V call is TRBV28, the J call TRBJ1-2, with D perhaps matching TRBD1 (6 bases). The sample taken for sequencing was PBMCs or T cells enriched from blood (not recorded which). The TCR comes from a woman aged 30 to 39 who had recovered from COVID-19. CDR3 in amino acids: CASSSPPRGGDYGYTF. Written as DNA, the CDR3 is TGTGCCAGCAGTTCCCCTCCTCGGGGGGGCGACTATGGCTACACCTTC.